The T cell receptor beta chain described here comes from a study of T cells in narcolepsy. Measured with immunoSEQ multiplex PCR; TCRdb has only the in-frame clones, and not every one. The sample has about 30,000 clones, more than 70% seen once. To note about this clone: Its antigen is still unknown.

Study-level results: Healthy controls reportedly lacked the autoreactive clonotypes serially found in patients' blood. No autoreactive T cell clone sequences appeared in some memory CD4+ repertoires. HCRT-specific and TRIB2-specific autoreactive clonotypes appeared among same-patient CSF and blood CD4+ clonotypes.

This CDR3 is built from 14 residues. The V gene's germline CDR1 is LNHDA and CDR2 SQIVND (reference sequence). The germline V and J ends were trimmed by 8 bases and 7 bases, with 17 bases remaining between them. The receptor was isolated from a human donor with narcolepsy. The sequencing sample was made of CD45RA- memory CD4+ T cells from PBMCs. The chain has TRBV19 and TRBJ2-2; no clear D gene. CDR3 amino acids: CASGRSPGVGELFF. The CDR3 bases are TGTGCCAGTGGCCGGAGCCCTGGTGTCGGGGAGCTGTTTTTT.